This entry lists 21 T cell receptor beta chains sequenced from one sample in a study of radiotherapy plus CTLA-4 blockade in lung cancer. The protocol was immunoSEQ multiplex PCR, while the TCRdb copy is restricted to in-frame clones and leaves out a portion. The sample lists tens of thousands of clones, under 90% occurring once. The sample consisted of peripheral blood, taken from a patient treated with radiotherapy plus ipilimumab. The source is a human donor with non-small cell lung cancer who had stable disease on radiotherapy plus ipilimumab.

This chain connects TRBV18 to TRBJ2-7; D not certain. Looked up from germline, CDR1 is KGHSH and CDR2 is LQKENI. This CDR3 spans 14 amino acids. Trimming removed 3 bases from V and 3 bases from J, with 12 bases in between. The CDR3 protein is CASSPVGSSYEQYF. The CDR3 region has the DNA TGTGCCAGCTCACCGGTTGGTAGCAGCTACGAGCAGTACTTC.

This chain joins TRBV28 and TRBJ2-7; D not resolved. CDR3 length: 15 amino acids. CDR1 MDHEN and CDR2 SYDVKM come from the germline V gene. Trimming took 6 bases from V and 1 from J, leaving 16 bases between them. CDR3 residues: CASSPRRISSYEQYF. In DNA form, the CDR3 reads TGTGCCAGCAGCCCCAGACGAATTTCATCCTACGAGCAGTACTTC. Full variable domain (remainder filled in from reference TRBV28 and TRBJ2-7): DVKVTQSSRYLVKRTGEKVFLECVQDMDHENMFWYRQDPGLGLRLIYFSYDVKMKEKGDIPEGYSVSREKKERFSLILESASTNQTSMYLCASSPRRISSYEQYFGPGTRLTVT.

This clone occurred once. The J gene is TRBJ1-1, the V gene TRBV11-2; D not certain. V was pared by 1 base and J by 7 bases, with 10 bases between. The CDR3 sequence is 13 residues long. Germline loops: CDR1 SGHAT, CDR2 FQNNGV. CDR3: CASSLGDGLEAFF. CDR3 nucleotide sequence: TGTGCCAGCAGCTTAGGTGACGGTCTTGAAGCTTTCTTT.

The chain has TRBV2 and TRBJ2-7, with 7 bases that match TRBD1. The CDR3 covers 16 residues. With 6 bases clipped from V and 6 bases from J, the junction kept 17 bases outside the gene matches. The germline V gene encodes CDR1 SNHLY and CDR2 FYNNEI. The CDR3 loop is CASRPIGGGRGSEQYF. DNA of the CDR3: TGTGCCAGCAGGCCGATAGGTGGTGGCAGGGGGTCCGAGCAGTACTTC.

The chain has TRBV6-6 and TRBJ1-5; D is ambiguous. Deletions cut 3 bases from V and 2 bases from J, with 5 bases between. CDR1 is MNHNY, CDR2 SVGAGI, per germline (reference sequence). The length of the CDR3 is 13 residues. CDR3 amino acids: CASSYSRNQPQHF. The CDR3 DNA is TGTGCCAGCAGTTATTCCCGCAATCAGCCCCAGCATTTT.

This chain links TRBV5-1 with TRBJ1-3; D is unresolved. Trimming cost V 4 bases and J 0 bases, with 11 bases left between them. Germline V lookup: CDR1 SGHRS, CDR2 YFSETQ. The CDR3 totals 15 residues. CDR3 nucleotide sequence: TGCGCCAGCAGCAGGACGGGCAGCTCTGGAAACACCATATATTTT. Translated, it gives CASSRTGSSGNTIYF.

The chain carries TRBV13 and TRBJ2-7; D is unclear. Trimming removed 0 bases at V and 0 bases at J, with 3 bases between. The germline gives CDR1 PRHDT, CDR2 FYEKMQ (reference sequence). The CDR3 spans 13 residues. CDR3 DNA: TGTGCCAGCAGCTTAGGGATCTCCTACGAGCAGTACTTC. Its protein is CASSLGISYEQYF.

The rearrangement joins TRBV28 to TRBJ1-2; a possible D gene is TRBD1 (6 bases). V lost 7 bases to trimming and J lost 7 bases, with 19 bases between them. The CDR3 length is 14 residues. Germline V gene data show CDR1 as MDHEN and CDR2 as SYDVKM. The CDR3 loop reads CASTWGGGSGGYTF. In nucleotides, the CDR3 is TGTGCCAGCACCTGGGGAGGGGGATCAGGTGGCTACACCTTC.

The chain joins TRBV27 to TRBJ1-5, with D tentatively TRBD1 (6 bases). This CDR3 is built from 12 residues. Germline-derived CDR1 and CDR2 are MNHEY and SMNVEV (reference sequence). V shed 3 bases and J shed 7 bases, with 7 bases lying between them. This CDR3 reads CASSFQGQPQHF. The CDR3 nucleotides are TGTGCCAGCAGTTTCCAGGGGCAGCCCCAGCATTTT.

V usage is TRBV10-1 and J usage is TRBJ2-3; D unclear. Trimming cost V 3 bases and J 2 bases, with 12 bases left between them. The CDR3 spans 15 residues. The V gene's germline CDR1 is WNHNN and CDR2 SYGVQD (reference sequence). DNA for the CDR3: TGCGCCAGCAGTGACCAAATGGGCTACACAGATACGCAGTATTTT. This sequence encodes CASSDQMGYTDTQYF.

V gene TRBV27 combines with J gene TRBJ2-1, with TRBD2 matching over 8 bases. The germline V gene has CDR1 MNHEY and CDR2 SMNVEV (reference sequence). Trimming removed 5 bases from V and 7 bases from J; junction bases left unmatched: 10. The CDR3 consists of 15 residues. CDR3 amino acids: CASSSPGLVLNEQFF. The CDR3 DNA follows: TGTGCCAGCAGTAGCCCGGGACTAGTACTGAATGAGCAGTTCTTC.

CDR3 nucleotide sequence: TGTGCCAGCAGCTTCGTCGGGACAGGAAAACAGTACGAGCAGTACTTC. Its protein is CASSFVGTGKQYEQYF. The rearrangement uses TRBV7-9 and TRBJ2-7; 8 nucleotides align to TRBD1. V lost 3 bases and J lost 4; bases outside the gene matches: 11. The CDR3 spans 16 residues. From germline, CDR1 is SEHNR and CDR2 FQNEAQ (reference sequence). The variable domain in full, with the rest retrieved from reference TRBV7-9 and TRBJ2-7, is DTGVSQNPRHKITKRGQNVTFRCDPISEHNRLYWYRQTLGQGPEFLTYFQNEAQLEKSRLLSDRFSAERPKGSFSTLEIQRTEQGDSAMYLCASSFVGTGKQYEQYFGPGTRLTVT.

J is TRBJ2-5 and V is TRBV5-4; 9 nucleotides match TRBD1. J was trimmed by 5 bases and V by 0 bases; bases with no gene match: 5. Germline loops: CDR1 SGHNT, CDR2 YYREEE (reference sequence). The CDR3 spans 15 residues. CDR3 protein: CASSLEQGARETQYF. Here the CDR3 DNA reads TGTGCCAGCAGCTTGGAACAGGGGGCGCGGGAGACCCAGTACTTC.

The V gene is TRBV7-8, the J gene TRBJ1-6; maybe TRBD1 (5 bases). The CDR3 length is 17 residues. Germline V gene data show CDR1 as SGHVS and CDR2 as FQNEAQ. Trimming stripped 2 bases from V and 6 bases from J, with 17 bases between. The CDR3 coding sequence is TGTGCCAGCAGCTTACCCAGAGGGGCAGTGTTTAATTCACCCCTCCACTTT. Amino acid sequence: CASSLPRGAVFNSPLHF.

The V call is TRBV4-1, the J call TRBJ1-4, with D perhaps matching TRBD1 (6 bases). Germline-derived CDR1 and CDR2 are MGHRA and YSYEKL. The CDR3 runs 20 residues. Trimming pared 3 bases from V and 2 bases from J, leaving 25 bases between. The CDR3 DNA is TGCGCCAGCAGCCAGCCCTGGGACGCCACGGGGGCTGGGACTAATGAAAAACTGTTTTTT. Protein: CASSQPWDATGAGTNEKLFF.

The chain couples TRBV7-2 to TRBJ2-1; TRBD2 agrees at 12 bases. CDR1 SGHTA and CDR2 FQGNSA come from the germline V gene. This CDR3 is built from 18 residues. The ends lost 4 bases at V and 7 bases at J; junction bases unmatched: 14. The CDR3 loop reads CASSYPRTSGVVRNEQFF. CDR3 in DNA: TGTGCCAGCAGCTATCCAAGGACTAGCGGGGTTGTGAGGAATGAGCAGTTCTTC.

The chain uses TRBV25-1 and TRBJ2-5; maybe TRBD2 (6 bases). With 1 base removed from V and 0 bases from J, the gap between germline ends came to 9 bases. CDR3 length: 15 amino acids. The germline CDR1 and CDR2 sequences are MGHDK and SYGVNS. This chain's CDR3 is CASSEFRGNQETQYF. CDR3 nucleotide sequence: TGTGCCAGCAGTGAATTTCGGGGGAACCAAGAGACCCAGTACTTC.

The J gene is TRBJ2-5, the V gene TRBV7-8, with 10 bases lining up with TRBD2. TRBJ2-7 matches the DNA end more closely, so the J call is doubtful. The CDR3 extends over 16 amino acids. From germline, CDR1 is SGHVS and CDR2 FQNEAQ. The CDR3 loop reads CASSPRTSGTSYEQYF. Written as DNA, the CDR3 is TGTGCCAGCAGCCCGAGGACTAGCGGAACCTCCTACGAGCAGTACTTC.

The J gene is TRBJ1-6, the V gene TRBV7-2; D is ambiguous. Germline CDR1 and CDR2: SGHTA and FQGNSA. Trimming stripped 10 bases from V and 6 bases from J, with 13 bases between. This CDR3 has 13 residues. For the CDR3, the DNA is TGTGCCACAACTTGGCGGCGTAATTCACCCCTCCACTTT. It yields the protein CATTWRRNSPLHF.

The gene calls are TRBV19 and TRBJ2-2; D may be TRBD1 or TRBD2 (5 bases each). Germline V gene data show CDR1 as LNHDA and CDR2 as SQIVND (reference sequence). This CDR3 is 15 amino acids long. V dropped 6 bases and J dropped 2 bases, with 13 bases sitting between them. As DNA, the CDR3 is TGTGCCAGTAGGGTGGGGGACCCAAACACCGGGGAGCTGTTTTTT. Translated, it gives CASRVGDPNTGELFF. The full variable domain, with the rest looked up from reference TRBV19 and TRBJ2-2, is DGGITQSPKYLFRKEGQNVTLSCEQNLNHDAMYWYRQDPGQGLRLIYYSQIVNDFQKGDIAEGYSVSREKKESFPLTVTSAQKNPTAFYLCASRVGDPNTGELFFGEGSRLTVL.

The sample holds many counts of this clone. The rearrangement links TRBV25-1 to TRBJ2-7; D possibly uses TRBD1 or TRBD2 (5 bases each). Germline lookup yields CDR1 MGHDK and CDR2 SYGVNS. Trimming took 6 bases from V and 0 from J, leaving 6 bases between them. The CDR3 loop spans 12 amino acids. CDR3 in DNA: TGTGCCAGCAGGGGGACCTCCTACGAGCAGTACTTC. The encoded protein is CASRGTSYEQYF.